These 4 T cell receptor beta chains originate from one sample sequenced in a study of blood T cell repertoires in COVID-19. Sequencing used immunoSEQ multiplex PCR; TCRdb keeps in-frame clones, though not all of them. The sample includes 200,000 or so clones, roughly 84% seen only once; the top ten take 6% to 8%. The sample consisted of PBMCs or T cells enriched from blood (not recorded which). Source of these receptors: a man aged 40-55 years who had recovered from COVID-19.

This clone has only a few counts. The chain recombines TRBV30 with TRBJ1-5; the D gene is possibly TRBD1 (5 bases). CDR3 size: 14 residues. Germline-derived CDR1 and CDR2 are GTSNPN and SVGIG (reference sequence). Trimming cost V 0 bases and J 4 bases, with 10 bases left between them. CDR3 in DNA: TGTGCCTGGAGTGTAAGGGGAGGTAATCAGCCCCAGCATTTT. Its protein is CAWSVRGGNQPQHF.

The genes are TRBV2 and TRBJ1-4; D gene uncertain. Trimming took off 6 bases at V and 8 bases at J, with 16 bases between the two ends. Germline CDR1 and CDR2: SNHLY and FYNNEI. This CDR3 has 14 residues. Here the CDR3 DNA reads TGTGCCAGCAGGAAGGCGGAATACGAAGAAAAACTGTTTTTT. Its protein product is CASRKAEYEEKLFF.

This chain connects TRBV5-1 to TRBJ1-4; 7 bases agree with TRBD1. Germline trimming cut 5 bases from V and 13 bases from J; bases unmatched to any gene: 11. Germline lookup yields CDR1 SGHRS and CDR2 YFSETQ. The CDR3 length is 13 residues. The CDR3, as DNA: TGCGCCAGCAGGCCTATTGGGACAGCTGGACTGTTTTTT. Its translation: CASRPIGTAGLFF.

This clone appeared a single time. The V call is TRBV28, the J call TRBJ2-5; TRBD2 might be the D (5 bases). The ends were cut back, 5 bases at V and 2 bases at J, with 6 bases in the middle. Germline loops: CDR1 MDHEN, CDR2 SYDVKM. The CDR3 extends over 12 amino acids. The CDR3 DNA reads TGTGCCAGCAGTAGCGGACAAGAGACCCAGTACTTC. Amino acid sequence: CASSSGQETQYF.